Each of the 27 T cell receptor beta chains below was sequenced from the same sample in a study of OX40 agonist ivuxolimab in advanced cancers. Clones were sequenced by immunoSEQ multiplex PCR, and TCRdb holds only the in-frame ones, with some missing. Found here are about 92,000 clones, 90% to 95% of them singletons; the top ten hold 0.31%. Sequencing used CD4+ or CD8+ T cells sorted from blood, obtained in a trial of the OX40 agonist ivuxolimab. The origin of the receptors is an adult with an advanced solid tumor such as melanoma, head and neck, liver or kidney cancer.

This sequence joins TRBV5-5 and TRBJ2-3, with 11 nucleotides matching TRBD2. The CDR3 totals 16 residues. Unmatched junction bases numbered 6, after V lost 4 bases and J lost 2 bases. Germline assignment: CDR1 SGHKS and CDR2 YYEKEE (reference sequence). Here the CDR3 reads CASSPGTSGSTDTQYF. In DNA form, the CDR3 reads TGTGCCAGCAGCCCCGGGACTAGCGGTTCCACAGATACGCAGTATTTT.

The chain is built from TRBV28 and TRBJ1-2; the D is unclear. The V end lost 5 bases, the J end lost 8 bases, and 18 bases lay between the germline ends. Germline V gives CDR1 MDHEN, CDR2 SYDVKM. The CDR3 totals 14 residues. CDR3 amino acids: CASSPSGPPPGYTF. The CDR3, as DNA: TGTGCCAGCAGTCCCTCCGGGCCCCCTCCGGGCTACACCTTC.

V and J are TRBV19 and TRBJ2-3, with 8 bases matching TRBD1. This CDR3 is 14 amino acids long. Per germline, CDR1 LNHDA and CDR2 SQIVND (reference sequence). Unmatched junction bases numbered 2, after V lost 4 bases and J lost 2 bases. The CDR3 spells CASSRQGPTDTQYF. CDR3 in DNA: TGTGCCAGTAGTAGACAGGGGCCCACAGATACGCAGTATTTT.

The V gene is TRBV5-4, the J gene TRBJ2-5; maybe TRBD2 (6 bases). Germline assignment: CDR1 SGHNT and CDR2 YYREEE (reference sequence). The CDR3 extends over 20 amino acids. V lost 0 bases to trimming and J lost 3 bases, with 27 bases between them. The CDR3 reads CASSLGQLAGSGRSKETQYF. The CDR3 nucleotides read TGTGCCAGCAGCTTGGGACAGCTGGCGGGGAGCGGGCGATCTAAAGAGACCCAGTACTTC. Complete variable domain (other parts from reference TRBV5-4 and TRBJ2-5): ETGVTQSPTHLIKTRGQQVTLRCSSQSGHNTVSWYQQALGQGPQFIFQYYREEENGRGNFPPRFSGLQFPNYSSELNVNALELDDSALYLCASSLGQLAGSGRSKETQYFGPGTRLLVL.

The CDR3 DNA reads TGTGCCAGCAGGCAGGGAGTCCAAGAGACCCAGTACTTC. Translation gives CASRQGVQETQYF. The chain combines TRBV6-1 with TRBJ2-5, with D perhaps TRBD1 or TRBD2 (5 bases each). The germline CDR1 and CDR2 sequences are MNHNS and SASEGT. The CDR3 covers 13 residues. Trimming shortened V by 6 bases and J by 1 base, and 9 bases separated the two germline ends.

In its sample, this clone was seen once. The CDR3 DNA sequence: TGTGCCAGCGCCTTGGGCAGAACCACTGAAGCTTTCTTT. It is translated as CASALGRTTEAFF. The chain has TRBV27 and TRBJ1-1; D gene unclear. Germline-derived CDR1 and CDR2 are MNHEY and SMNVEV (reference sequence). Trimming left V 8 bases short and J 4 bases short, with 14 bases between. CDR3 length equals 13 residues.

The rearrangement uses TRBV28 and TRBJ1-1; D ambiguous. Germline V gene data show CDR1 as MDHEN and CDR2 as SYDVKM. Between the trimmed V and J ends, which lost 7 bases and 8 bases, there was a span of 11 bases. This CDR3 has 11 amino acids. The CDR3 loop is CASKSAIEAFF. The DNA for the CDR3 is TGTGCCAGCAAATCCGCGATCGAAGCTTTCTTT.

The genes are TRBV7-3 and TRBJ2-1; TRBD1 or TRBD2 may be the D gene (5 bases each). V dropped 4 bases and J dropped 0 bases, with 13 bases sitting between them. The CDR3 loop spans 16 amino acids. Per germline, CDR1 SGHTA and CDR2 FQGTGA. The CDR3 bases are TGTGCCAGCAGCTCCCGGGGCCCGAGCTCCTACAATGAGCAGTTCTTC. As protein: CASSSRGPSSYNEQFF.

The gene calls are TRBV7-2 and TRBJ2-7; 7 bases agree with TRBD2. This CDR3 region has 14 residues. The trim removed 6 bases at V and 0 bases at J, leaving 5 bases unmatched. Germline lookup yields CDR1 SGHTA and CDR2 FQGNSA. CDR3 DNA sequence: TGTGCCAGCAGAGTAGCGGGCAGCTCCTACGAGCAGTACTTC. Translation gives CASRVAGSSYEQYF.

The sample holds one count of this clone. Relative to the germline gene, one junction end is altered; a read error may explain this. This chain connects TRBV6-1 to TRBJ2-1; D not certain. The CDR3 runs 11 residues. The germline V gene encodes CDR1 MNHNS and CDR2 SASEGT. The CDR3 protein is CASSEAVFGVF. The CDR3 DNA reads TGTGCCAGCAGTGAAGCGGTGTTTGGGGTCTTC.

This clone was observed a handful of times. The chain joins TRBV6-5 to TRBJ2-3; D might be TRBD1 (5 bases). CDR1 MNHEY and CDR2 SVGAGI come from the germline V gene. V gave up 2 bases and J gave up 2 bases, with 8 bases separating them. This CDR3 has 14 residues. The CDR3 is CASSYGADTDTQYF. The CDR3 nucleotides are TGTGCCAGCAGTTACGGGGCAGACACAGATACGCAGTATTTT.

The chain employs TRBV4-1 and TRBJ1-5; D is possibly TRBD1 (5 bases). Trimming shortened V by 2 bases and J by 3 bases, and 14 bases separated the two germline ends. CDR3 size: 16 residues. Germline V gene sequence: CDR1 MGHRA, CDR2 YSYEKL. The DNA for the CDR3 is TGCGCCAGCAGCCAAACGTTTGCACAGGTCAATCAGCCCCAGCATTTT. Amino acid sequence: CASSQTFAQVNQPQHF.

The CDR3 loop is CASRISGSYGYTF. CDR3 in DNA: TGTGCCAGCAGAATTTCTGGGAGCTATGGCTACACCTTC. The chain couples TRBV28 to TRBJ1-2; D gene ambiguous. The CDR3 spans 13 residues. V was trimmed by 6 bases and J by 4 bases, leaving 12 bases between them. Germline V lookup: CDR1 MDHEN, CDR2 SYDVKM.

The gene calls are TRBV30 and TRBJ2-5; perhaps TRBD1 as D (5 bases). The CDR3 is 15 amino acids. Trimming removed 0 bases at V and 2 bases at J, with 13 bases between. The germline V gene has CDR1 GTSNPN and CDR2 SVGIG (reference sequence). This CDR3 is CAWSVPGSGQETQYF. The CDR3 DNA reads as TGTGCCTGGAGTGTACCAGGGTCTGGACAAGAGACCCAGTACTTC.

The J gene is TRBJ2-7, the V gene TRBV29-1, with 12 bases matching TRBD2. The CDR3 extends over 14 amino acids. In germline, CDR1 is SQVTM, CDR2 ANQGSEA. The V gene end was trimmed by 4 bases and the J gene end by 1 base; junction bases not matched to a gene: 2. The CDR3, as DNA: TGCAGCGTTGGGGGACTAGCGGGTTCCTACGAGCAGTACTTC. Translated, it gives CSVGGLAGSYEQYF.

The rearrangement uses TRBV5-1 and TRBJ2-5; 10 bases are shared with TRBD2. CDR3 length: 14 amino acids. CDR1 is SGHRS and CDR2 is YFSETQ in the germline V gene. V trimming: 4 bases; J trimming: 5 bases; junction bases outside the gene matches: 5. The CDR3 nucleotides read TGCGCCAGCAGCGGAGCGGGAGGGCAGGAGACCCAGTACTTC. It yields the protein CASSGAGGQETQYF.

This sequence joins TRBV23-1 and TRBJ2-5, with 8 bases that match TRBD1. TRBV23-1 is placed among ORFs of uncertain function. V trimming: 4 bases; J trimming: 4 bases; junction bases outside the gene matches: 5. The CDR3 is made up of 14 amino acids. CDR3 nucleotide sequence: TGCGCCAGCAGTCGGCCAACAGGGGGAGAGACCCAGTACTTC. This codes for CASSRPTGGETQYF.

CDR3 in amino acids: CASSPPGQAGNEKLFF. The CDR3 region has the DNA TGTGCCAGCAGCCCCCCGGGACAGGCCGGTAATGAAAAACTGTTTTTT. The rearrangement uses TRBV6-6 and TRBJ1-4, with 8 bases that match TRBD1. V dropped 6 bases and J dropped 4; count of bases not matched to a gene: 10. From germline, CDR1 is MNHNY and CDR2 SVGAGI (reference sequence). This CDR3 comprises 16 residues.

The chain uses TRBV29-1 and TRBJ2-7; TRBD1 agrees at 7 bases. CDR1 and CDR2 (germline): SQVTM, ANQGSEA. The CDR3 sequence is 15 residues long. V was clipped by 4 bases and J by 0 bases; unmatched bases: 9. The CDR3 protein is CSVALDRSYSYEQYF. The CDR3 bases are TGCAGCGTTGCCCTGGACAGGTCCTACTCCTACGAGCAGTACTTC.

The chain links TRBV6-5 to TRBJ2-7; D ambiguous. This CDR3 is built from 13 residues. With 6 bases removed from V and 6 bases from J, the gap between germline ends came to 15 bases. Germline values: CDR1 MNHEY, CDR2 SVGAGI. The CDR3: CASRLMGGSEQYF. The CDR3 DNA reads TGTGCCAGCAGACTCATGGGTGGGTCCGAGCAGTACTTC.

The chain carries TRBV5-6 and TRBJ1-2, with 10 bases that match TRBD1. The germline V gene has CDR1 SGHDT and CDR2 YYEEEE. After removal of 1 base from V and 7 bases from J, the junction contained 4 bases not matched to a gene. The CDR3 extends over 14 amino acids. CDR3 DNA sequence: TGTGCCAGCAGCTTGTCGGGACAGGGGTTTGGCTACACCTTC. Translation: CASSLSGQGFGYTF.

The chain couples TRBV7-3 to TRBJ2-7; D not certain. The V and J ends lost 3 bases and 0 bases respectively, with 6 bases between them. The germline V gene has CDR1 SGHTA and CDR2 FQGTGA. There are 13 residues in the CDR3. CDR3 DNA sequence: TGTGCCAGCAGCTTCGGACCCTCCTACGAGCAGTACTTC. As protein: CASSFGPSYEQYF. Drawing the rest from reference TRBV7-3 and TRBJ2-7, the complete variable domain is GAGVSQTPSNKVTEKGKYVELRCDPISGHTALYWYRQSLGQGPEFLIYFQGTGAADDSGLPNDRFFAVRPEGSVSTLKIQRTERGDSAVYLCASSFGPSYEQYFGPGTRLTVT.

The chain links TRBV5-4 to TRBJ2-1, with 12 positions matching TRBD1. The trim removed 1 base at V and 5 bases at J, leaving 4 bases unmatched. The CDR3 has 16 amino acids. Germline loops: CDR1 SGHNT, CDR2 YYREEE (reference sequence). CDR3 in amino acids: CASSLTGQGANNEQFF. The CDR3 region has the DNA TGTGCCAGCAGCTTGACGGGACAGGGGGCAAACAATGAGCAGTTCTTC.

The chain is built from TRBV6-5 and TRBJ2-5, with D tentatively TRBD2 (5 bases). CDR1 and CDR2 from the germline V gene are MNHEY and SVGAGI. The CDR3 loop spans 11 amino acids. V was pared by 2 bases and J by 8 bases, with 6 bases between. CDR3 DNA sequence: TGTGCCAGCAGTTACGAGGGTACCCAGTACTTC. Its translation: CASSYEGTQYF.

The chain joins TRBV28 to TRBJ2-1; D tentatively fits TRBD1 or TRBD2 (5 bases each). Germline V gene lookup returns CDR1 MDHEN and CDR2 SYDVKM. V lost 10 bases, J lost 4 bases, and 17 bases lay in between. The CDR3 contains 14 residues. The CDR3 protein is CATTEGSKYNEQFF. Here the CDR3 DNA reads TGTGCCACCACTGAGGGGTCTAAGTACAATGAGCAGTTCTTC.

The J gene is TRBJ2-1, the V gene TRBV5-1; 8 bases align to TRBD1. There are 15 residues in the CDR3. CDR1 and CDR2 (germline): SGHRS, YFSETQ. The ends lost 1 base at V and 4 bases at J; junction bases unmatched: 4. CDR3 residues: CASSLLTGAYNEQFF. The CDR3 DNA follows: TGCGCCAGCAGCTTGCTGACAGGGGCGTACAATGAGCAGTTCTTC.

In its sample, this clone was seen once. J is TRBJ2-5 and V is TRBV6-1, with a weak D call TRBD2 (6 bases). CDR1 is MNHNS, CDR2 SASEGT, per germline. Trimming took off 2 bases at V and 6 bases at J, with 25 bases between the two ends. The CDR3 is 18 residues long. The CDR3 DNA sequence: TGTGCCAGCAGTGAATATCGGGGAGGAGGGGTTAAGATGAAGACCCAGTACTTC. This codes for CASSEYRGGGVKMKTQYF.